This T cell receptor beta chain was documented in a study of a mutant IDH1 vaccine in newly diagnosed glioma (dated by TCRdb to about 2021). Turning to the overall study: Patients were given eight vaccinations, in weeks 1, 3, 5, 7, 11, 15, 19 and 23, which matched visits V03 through V10. Longitudinal TCRB deep sequencing was performed for some 25 treated patients wherever samples were available for exploratory analyses. Of the 32 treated patients, 62.5% were male and around 40% were female, and the mean age was around 40 years. Six visits were used for peripheral blood collection: V03 (baseline), V05, V07, V10, V12 and V13. Vaccination was initiated 4-6 weeks after radiotherapy alone, or concurrently with temozolomide cycles in the chemotherapy-containing groups. Prior to enrollment, standard therapy consisting of radiotherapy alone, temozolomide alone, or radiochemotherapy with temozolomide had been administered to patients, with the combination being received by most patients.

Overall results and qualifications from the work: Vaccine-induced immune responses across multiple MHC alleles were detected in roughly 94% of patients. The authors noted that analyses of patient blood samples could not be reproduced because of sample limitations. Changes in the top peripheral T cell clonotypes picked up by TCRB sequencing did not appear to be linked to pseudoprogression. Availability determined which PBMC samples were chosen for TCRB deep sequencing.

Receptor amplification or capture employed the immunoSEQ multiplex PCR assay. Following the manufacturer's protocol, the hsTCRB Kit was used to amplify rearranged TCR beta chain sequences. Sequencing of TCRB libraries was carried out on an Illumina MiSeq. As for the original processing: Demultiplexing, trimming and gene mapping were performed with the kit vendor's proprietary platform. TCRdb carries this immuneACCESS record with in-frame sequences only. Its versions omit some clonotypes, under half of them owing to an unresolved V gene in the studies checked, with the rest unexplained. V and J calls plus clone size are reproduced from that table; the DNA served to infer D and trimming. The table for this sample lists under 150,000 clones; 85% to 90% of them were counted only once. Together, the top ten hold 0.55% to 0.7% of the sample. The sample's time point label, in plain terms: week 11, during vaccination. Each vaccine dose was 300 ug of a 20-mer mutant IDH1 peptide in Montanide, given subcutaneously with topical imiquimod. All donors had newly diagnosed IDH1-mutant astrocytomas of WHO grade 3 or 4 that showed loss of nuclear ATRX. The samples were drawn from NOA16, a multicentre, single-arm, open-label phase I trial in Germany that tested a mutant IDH1 peptide vaccine in humans for the first time. Genomic DNA for TCRB sequencing was isolated from EDTA blood with the DNeasy Blood and Tissue Kit.

As for this clone: Its antigen is still unknown. No quality values exist for individual bases; no much larger clone is one base distant.

Taken from cysteine to phenylalanine, the CDR3 has 14 residues. Only the CDR3 DNA is retained, 42 bases long and in frame from the first base. CDR1 and CDR2 are read off the germline V gene as SGHRS and YFSETQ. Cut back by 4 bases and 7 bases, the V and J ends lie 12 bases apart. The sample here was PBMCs, taken from a glioma patient whose treatment included an IDH1 peptide vaccine. The clonotype comes from a woman aged 45-65 years with glioma. The rearrangement combines TRBV5-1 with TRBJ1-6; a tentative D match to TRBD1 spans 5 bases. The nucleotides are TGCGCCAGCAGCGCCGACAGCGGAAATTCACCCCTCCACTTT. This translates into CASSADSGNSPLHF.